This T cell receptor (beta chain) stems from a study of cytomegalovirus exposure and HLA in healthy donors. General observations from the study: Common viral pathogens were later found to be apparently linked to several of the most significant clusters.

Note on this clone: Its specificity is not known.

PCR primers comprised 60 Vbeta and 13 Jbeta primers. Method: immunoSEQ multiplex PCR; TCRdb's copy keeps in-frame clones and lacks some. This table holds about 150,000 clones, 65% to 85% found once. Germline-derived CDR1 and CDR2 are SGHTS and YDEGEE. J lost 0 bases, V lost 1 base, and 4 bases had no gene match. The CDR3 is made up of 16 amino acids. The clonotype originates from a male donor in good health and CMV-seronegative. The genes are TRBV5-8 and TRBJ1-3; 7 bases line up with TRBD1. The sequenced material came from PBMCs. This chain's CDR3 is CASSLTGAFSGNTIYF. The DNA of the CDR3 is TGTGCCAGCAGCTTGACAGGGGCCTTCTCTGGAAACACCATATATTTT.